The entry below describes one T cell receptor beta chain. No antigen is known for it. TCRdb recomputed calls from the reads with MiXCR, one row per CDR3 protein. The sample carries roughly 730,000 distinct CDR3 sequences, around a third recorded once. This entry is derived from a study of T cell repertoires in cytomegalovirus infection. As for the study in general: In public TCR beta signatures, there were indications of both CMV infection and matching HLA type. Overall study results and limits: The cumulative frequency of public TCR beta families distinguished individuals who carried CMV together with the relevant HLA. There were HLA-C-restricted CMV-specific TCR beta clonotypes dominating the ex vivo response.

Deletions cut 4 bases from V and 0 bases from J, with 18 bases between. The CDR3 totals 17 residues. CDR1 is SGHNT and CDR2 is YYREEE in the germline V gene (reference sequence). This TCR was recovered from a human donor in good health (CMV status not recorded). Some clones in this sample may be carry-over from other donors' samples. The sample here was cultured PBMCs, taken from culture after CMV antigen stimulation. The rearrangement joins TRBV5-4 to TRBJ2-3; possible D gene TRBD2, 7 bases. This chain's CDR3 is CASSPGGRAYSTDTQYF. Here the CDR3 DNA reads TGTGCCAGCAGCCCCGGGGGGCGGGCCTATAGCACAGATACGCAGTATTTT.